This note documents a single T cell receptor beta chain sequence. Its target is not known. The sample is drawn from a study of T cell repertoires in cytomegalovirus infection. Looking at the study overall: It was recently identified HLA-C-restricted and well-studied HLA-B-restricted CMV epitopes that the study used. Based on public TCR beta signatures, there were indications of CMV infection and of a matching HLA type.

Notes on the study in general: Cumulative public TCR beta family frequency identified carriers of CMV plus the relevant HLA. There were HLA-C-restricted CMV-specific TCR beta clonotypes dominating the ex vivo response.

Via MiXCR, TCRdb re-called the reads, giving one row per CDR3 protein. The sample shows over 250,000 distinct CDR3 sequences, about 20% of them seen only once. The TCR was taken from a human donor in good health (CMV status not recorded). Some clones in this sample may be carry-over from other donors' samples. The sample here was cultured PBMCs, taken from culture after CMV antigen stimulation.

DNA of the CDR3: TGTGCCACCAGCAGAGATCGATTTACAGGGGGCATCCACGAGCAGTACTTC. Protein sequence: CATSRDRFTGGIHEQYF. V gene TRBV15 combines with J gene TRBJ2-7; 9 nucleotides match TRBD1. After removal of 0 bases from V and 5 bases from J, the junction contained 11 bases not matched to a gene. Germline V gene lookup returns CDR1 LNHNV and CDR2 YYDKDF (reference sequence). The CDR3 runs to 17 residues.